This entry describes one T cell receptor (beta chain). Antigen specificity is unknown. The V gene's germline CDR1 is SGHDN and CDR2 FVKESK. The CDR3 has 13 residues. V was pared by 2 bases and J by 7 bases, with 12 bases between. This sample was included in a study of T cells after yellow fever vaccination. Background on the study: SMART-Seq v4 Ultra Low Input served to prepare low-cell-number fractions.

Points from the study as a whole: A limited proportion of clonotypes was detected within both the CD4 and CD8 compartments. The booster saw the reappearance of most primary-vaccination clones (about 95% CD4, roughly 90% CD8). High-abundance clonotypes from the bulk population could contaminate FACS-sorted repertoires.

TCRdb fed the 5' RACE reads into MiXCR, producing one record per CDR3 protein. The sample contains around 140,000 distinct CDR3 sequences, approximately 7.7% of which appear only once. This receptor was obtained from a man younger than 45 who received the YFV17D yellow fever vaccine. The sequenced sample was CD4+ T cells sorted from PBMCs, obtained 5 days after the yellow fever booster vaccination. V is TRBV14 and J is TRBJ2-7; no clear D. CDR3 nucleotide sequence: TGTGCCAGCAGCCAACGTACCTTTGGTGAGCAGTACTTC. Translating it yields CASSQRTFGEQYF.